This TCR beta chain was identified in a study of post-analysis software for immune sequencing data. TCR beta cDNA libraries included unique molecular identifiers. The yield from roughly 1 to 10 million T cells was around 500,000 cDNA molecules in total. Using its own MiXCR run on the PCR reads, TCRdb lists one record per CDR3 protein. The profile shows approximately 360,000 distinct CDR3 sequences, less than 40% of them singletons. General observations from the study: By F measure, samples from a shared preparation batch strongly co-clustered. Relative to controls, patients with multiple sclerosis showed significantly lower normalized Chao1 diversity. Roughly five TRBV segments appeared more often in patients than in controls, and TRBV5-6, TRBV5-1 and TRBV20-1 were among these.

CDR1 DFQATT and CDR2 SNEGSKA come from the germline V gene (reference sequence). The V gene lost 6 bases and the J gene lost 0 bases, with 12 bases spanning the gap. The CDR3 is made up of 13 amino acids. The sample holds a few counts of this clonotype. The antigen remains undetermined. The chain links TRBV20-1 to TRBJ2-7; D gene ambiguous. The sequenced sample was blood. The sequence was obtained from a girl aged 10 to 17 with multiple sclerosis. For the CDR3, the DNA is TGCAGTGCCCCCGGCCGGGTCTCCTACGAGCAGTACTTC. Its translation is CSAPGRVSYEQYF.